This TCR beta chain was identified during a study of regulatory T cells in long-lasting Graves disease. At the level of the study: More than 5 years of antithyroid drugs with positive TSH receptor antibodies defined persistent Graves' disease.

Findings and limits, study-wide: More public clonotypes were shared by persistent patients (approximately 3,000) than by new patients (about 1,000). TCR diversity was lower in persistent than newly diagnosed Graves' disease.

Described time point: persistent/refractory GD, antithyroid drugs over 5 years with positive TRAb. After RNA was extracted from PBMCs, the TCR library was made from it. Notes on this clonotype: What it recognizes is unknown.

Arm-PCR of CDR3 regions and iRepertoire HTBI primers were used to build TCR beta libraries. Using its own MiXCR run on the multiplex PCR reads, TCRdb lists one record per CDR3 protein. The sample records about 470,000 distinct CDR3 sequences, 20% to 25% being singletons. The CDR3 runs to 15 residues. Trimming took 6 bases from V and 4 from J; bases not matched to a gene: 7. Germline V CDR1 and CDR2: KGHDR, SFDVKD. The genes are TRBV24-1 and TRBJ2-2; 7 bases are a match to TRBD2. The clonotype comes from a female donor with Graves disease. Sequenced here: peripheral blood mononuclear cells (PBMCs), sampled when the disease was refractory, from a patient treated with antithyroid drugs. In DNA, the CDR3 is TGTGCCACCAGTTCGCCTAGCGGTCTCACCGGGGAGCTGTTTTTT. Translation gives CATSSPSGLTGELFF.